This T cell receptor beta chain was found in a study of blood T cell repertoires in COVID-19. Method: immunoSEQ multiplex PCR; TCRdb's copy keeps in-frame clones and lacks some. In the table there are approximately 280,000 clones, roughly 85% of which are singletons. This clone was detected a few times. Germline values: CDR1 SGHRS, CDR2 YFSETQ. The CDR3 loop spans 16 amino acids. Germline trimming cut 2 bases from V and 7 bases from J; bases unmatched to any gene: 12. This chain uses TRBV5-1 with TRBJ2-1; 7 nucleotides agree with TRBD2. The clonotype originates from a man aged 40-49 years who had been exposed to COVID-19. The sample taken for sequencing was PBMCs or T cells enriched from blood (not recorded which). In DNA form, the CDR3 reads TGCGCCAGCAGCTTCGGGCGGGAGAGGTTATGGAATGAGCAGTTCTTC. Its translation is CASSFGRERLWNEQFF.